Following are 3 T cell receptor beta chains from one sample sequenced in a study of early stage breast cancer tumors. Sequencing used immunoSEQ multiplex PCR; TCRdb keeps in-frame clones, though not all of them. Seen here are about 41,000 clones, approximately 72% observed once, and the top ten hold about 7%. The source material was blood. These TCRs come from a person aged 50 to 59 with breast cancer.

This chain uses TRBV6-6 with TRBJ1-1; D call uncertain. V gave up 7 bases and J gave up 5 bases, with 17 bases separating them. CDR3 length: 14 residues. Germline-derived CDR1 and CDR2 are MNHNY and SVGAGI (reference sequence). Written as DNA, the CDR3 is TGTGCCAGCACCACGGGTATGGGAGGAACTGAAGCTTTCTTT. Residues: CASTTGMGGTEAFF.

The rearrangement uses TRBV2 and TRBJ2-3; 13 nucleotides line up with TRBD2. The V gene's germline CDR1 is SNHLY and CDR2 FYNNEI. The CDR3 spans 16 residues. The junction had 12 bases not matched to a gene; V was cut back by 5 bases and J by 10 bases. The chain's CDR3 is CASSKGTSGERVSQYF. CDR3 DNA sequence: TGTGCCAGCAGTAAAGGGACTAGCGGGGAGCGGGTTTCGCAGTATTTT.

The rearrangement links TRBV7-9 to TRBJ2-3; TRBD2 matches at 14 bases. V shed 5 bases and J 2 bases; nucleotides not matched to a gene: 9. CDR3 length equals 18 residues. Germline V gene sequence: CDR1 SEHNR, CDR2 FQNEAQ (reference sequence). The CDR3 DNA reads TGTGCCAGCAGCCCTCACCCGGGACTAGCGGGAGCCACAGATACGCAGTATTTT. It specifies CASSPHPGLAGATDTQYF.